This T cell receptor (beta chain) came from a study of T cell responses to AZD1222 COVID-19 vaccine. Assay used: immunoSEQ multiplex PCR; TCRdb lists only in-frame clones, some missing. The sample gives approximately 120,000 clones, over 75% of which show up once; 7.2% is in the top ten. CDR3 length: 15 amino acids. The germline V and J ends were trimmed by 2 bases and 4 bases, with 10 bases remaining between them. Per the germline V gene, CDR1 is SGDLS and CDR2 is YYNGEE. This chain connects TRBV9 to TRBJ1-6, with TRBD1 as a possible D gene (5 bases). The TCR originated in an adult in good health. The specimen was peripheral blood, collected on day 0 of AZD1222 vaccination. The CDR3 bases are TGTGCCAGCAGCGTCGGGACCAATTATAATTCACCCCTCCACTTT. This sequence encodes CASSVGTNYNSPLHF.